This is a list of T cell receptor beta chains from one sample in a study of shared clonotypes between healthy human individuals. Profiling relied on immunoSEQ multiplex PCR, and the TCRdb table lists in-frame clones only, not all of them. This sample has 2.5 million or so clones, with approximately 92% found just once. The sample consisted of naive CD4+ T cells sorted from blood. These TCRs come from a man between 18 and 29 years old in good health. CDR3s include the opening cysteine and the closing phenylalanine or tryptophan. The order of the fields is V gene, CDR3 protein.

TRBV30 CAWSTGLGTGELFF
TRBV28 CASSFPPPDRGEKLFF
TRBV19 CASSILYRGTNSPLHF
TRBV27 CASGGLAAYNEQFF
TRBV2 CASRPISYEQYF
TRBV6-5 CASSSDRYEQYF
TRBV18 CASSTTLVSTDTQYF
TRBV2 CASSDREGTEAFF
TRBV28 CATRGAGTDTQYF
TRBV6-5 CASSYSDGGEKLFF
TRBV4-3 CASSQDRGGGVTGELFF
TRBV10-1 CPQETQYF
TRBV5-5 CASSSRQGHYEQYF
TRBV4-1 CASSPRGSGANVLTF
TRBV6-1 CASSERQLNQPQHF
TRBV5-1 CASSLKGLVTTNEKLFF
TRBV7-2 CASSLNSLVYEQYF
TRBV7-6 CASSLVTFGEQYF
TRBV5-6 CASSQGWAEQFF
TRBV5-1 CASSLAPDTQYF
TRBV6-5 CASSSGQVWEPQHF
TRBV5-4 CASSLGVGGIAKNIQYF
TRBV30 CAWSRGQGARETQYF
TRBV25-1 CASSEEGLSVEQFF
TRBV5-1 CASSRTSGGGGELFF
TRBV7-7 CASSPGLQETQYF
TRBV4-1 CASSRASGLLGYTF
TRBV27 CASSSALARGNLYEQYF
TRBV7-2 CASSFRGPNTGELFF
TRBV4-3 CASSQDHRGDSPLHF
TRBV18 CASSPMAGAGETQYF
TRBV18 CASSPQGGISYNEQFF
TRBV28 CASSSAGRPQHF
TRBV18 CASSPVGSGADTQYF